The 7 T cell receptor beta chains listed next were all sequenced from one sample in a study of control samples from healthy donors and cancer patients. Assay used: immunoSEQ multiplex PCR; TCRdb lists only in-frame clones, some missing. This sample has about 51,000 clones, with about nine tenths found just once. The sequenced material came from PBMCs. These receptors came from a man between 40 and 49 years old with colorectal cancer.

The J gene is TRBJ1-5, the V gene TRBV30; TRBD1 agrees at 7 bases. The CDR3 loop spans 13 amino acids. Trimming took 5 bases from V and 6 from J; bases not matched to a gene: 7. The V gene's germline CDR1 is GTSNPN and CDR2 SVGIG (reference sequence). CDR3 sequence: CAWGQAVSQPQHF. Here the CDR3 DNA reads TGTGCCTGGGGACAGGCGGTATCTCAGCCCCAGCATTTT. The complete variable domain, with remaining parts taken from reference TRBV30 and TRBJ1-5, reads SQTIHQWPATLVQPVGSPLSLECTVEGTSNPNLYWYRQAAGRGLQLLFYSVGIGQISSEVPQNLSASRPQDRQFILSSKKLLLSDSGFYLCAWGQAVSQPQHFGDGTRLSIL.

The rearrangement joins TRBV28 to TRBJ2-1, with D perhaps TRBD2 (6 bases). V was pared by 5 bases and J by 8 bases, with 13 bases between. CDR1 and CDR2 from the germline V gene are MDHEN and SYDVKM. The CDR3 consists of 13 residues. CDR3 residues: CASSQTLAHEQFF. CDR3 in DNA: TGTGCCAGCAGTCAAACACTAGCCCATGAGCAGTTCTTC.

V and J are TRBV7-9 and TRBJ1-2; 8 nucleotides match TRBD1. The CDR3 is made up of 14 amino acids. V was pared by 4 bases and J by 3 bases, with 4 bases of the junction left unmatched. The V gene's germline CDR1 is SEHNR and CDR2 FQNEAQ (reference sequence). The CDR3 loop reads CASSSPTGDYGYTF. DNA for the CDR3: TGTGCCAGCAGCTCTCCGACAGGGGACTATGGCTACACCTTC.

The J gene is TRBJ2-2, the V gene TRBV5-4, with D perhaps TRBD1 (5 bases). There are 15 residues in the CDR3. V was cut by 0 bases and J by 4 bases, with 10 bases left in between. In germline, CDR1 is SGHNT, CDR2 YYREEE (reference sequence). The CDR3 DNA reads as TGTGCCAGCAGCTTGGCAAGGACATCCACCGGGGAGCTGTTTTTT. Amino acid sequence: CASSLARTSTGELFF. Full variable domain (rest looked up from reference TRBV5-4 and TRBJ2-2): ETGVTQSPTHLIKTRGQQVTLRCSSQSGHNTVSWYQQALGQGPQFIFQYYREEENGRGNFPPRFSGLQFPNYSSELNVNALELDDSALYLCASSLARTSTGELFFGEGSRLTVL.

V is TRBV6-2 or TRBV6-3 and J is TRBJ2-1; D assignment may be TRBD1 or TRBD2 (5 bases each). The V end lost 6 bases, the J end lost 9 bases, and 18 bases lay between the germline ends. From germline, CDR1 is MNHEY and CDR2 SVGEGT. There are 14 residues in the CDR3. CDR3 sequence (DNA): TGTGCCAGCAGCCAGGGACCATTAATGGGTGAGCAGTTCTTC. It specifies CASSQGPLMGEQFF.

V gene TRBV5-6 combines with J gene TRBJ1-4, with D possibly being TRBD1 (5 bases). The CDR3 loop spans 15 amino acids. Germline-derived CDR1 and CDR2 are SGHDT and YYEEEE. Trimming cost V 0 bases and J 6 bases, with 12 bases left between them. In nucleotides, the CDR3 is TGTGCCAGCAGCTTGGCGAGGGGAGCTTATGAAAAACTGTTTTTT. Protein sequence: CASSLARGAYEKLFF.

Turning to this clone: At the DNA level, this CDR3 is encoded by other sequences in the same sample as well. V is TRBV13 and J is TRBJ2-1, with D unresolved. Germline assignment: CDR1 PRHDT and CDR2 FYEKMQ (reference sequence). This CDR3 has 13 amino acids. The germline V and J ends were trimmed by 5 bases and 6 bases, with 11 bases remaining between them. The CDR3, as DNA: TGTGCCAGCAGCCCTAGGGTTCTCAATGAGCAGTTCTTC. Its translation: CASSPRVLNEQFF.